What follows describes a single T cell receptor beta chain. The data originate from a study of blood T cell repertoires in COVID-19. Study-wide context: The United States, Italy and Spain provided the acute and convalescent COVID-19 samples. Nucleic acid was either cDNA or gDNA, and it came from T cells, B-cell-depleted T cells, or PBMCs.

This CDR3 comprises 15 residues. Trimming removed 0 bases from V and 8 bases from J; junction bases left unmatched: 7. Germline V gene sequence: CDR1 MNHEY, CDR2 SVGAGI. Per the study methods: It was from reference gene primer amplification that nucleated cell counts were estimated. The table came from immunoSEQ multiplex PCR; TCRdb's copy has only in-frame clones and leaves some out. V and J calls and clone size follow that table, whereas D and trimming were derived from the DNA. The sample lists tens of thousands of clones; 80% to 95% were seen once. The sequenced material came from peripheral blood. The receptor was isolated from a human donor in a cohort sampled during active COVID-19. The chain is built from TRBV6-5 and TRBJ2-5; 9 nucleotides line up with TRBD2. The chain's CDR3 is CASSYSGLAGSTQYF. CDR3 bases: TGTGCCAGCAGTTACTCAGGGCTAGCGGGATCAACCCAGTACTTC.